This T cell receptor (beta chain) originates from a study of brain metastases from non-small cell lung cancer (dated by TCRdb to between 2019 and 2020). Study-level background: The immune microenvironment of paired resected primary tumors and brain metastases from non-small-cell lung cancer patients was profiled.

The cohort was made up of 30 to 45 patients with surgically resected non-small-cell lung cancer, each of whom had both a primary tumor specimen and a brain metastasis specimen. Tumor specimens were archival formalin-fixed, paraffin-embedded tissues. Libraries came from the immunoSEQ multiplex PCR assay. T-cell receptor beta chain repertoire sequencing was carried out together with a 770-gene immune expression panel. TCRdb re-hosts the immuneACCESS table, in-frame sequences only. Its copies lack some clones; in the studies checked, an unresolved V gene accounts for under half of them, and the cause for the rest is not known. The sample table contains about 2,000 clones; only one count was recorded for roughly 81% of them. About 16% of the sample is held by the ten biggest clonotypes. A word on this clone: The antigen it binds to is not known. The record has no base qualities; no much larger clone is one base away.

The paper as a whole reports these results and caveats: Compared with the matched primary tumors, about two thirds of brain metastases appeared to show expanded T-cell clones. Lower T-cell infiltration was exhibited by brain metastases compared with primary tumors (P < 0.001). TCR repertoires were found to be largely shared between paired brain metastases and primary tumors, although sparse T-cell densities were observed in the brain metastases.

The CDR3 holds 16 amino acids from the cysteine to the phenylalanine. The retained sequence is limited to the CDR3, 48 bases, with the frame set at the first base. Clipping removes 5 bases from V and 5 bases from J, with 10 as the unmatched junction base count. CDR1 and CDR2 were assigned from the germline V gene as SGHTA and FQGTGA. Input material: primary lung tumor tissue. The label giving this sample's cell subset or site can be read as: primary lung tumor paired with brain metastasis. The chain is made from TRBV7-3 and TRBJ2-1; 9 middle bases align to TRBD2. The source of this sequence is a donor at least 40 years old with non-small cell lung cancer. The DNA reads TGTGCCAGCAGCATAGCCGGGACTAGCCCCAACAATGAGCAGTTCTTC. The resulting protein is CASSIAGTSPNNEQFF.